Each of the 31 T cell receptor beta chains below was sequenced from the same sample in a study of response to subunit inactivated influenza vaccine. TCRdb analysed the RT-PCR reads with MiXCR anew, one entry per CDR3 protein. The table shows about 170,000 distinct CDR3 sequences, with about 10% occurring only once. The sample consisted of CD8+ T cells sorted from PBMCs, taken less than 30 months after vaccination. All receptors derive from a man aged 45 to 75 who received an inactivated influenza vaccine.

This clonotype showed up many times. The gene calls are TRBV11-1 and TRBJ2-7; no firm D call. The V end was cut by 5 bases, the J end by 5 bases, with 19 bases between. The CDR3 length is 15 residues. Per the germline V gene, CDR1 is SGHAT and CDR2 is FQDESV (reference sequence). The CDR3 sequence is CASSPSSGFYHEQYF. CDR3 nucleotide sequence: TGTGCCAGCAGCCCGAGTTCCGGGTTCTACCACGAGCAGTACTTC. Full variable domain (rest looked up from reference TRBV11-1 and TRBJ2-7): EAEVAQSPRYKITEKSQAVAFWCDPISGHATLYWYRQILGQGPELLVQFQDESVVDDSQLPKDRFSAERLKGVDSTLKIQPAELGDSAMYLCASSPSSGFYHEQYFGPGTRLTVT.

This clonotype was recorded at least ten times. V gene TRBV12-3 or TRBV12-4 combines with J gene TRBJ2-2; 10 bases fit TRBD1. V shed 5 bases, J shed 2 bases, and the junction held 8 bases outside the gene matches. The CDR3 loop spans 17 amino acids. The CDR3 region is CASSLHRDRGNTGELFF. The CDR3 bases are TGTGCCAGCAGTCTACACCGGGACAGGGGTAACACCGGGGAGCTGTTTTTT.

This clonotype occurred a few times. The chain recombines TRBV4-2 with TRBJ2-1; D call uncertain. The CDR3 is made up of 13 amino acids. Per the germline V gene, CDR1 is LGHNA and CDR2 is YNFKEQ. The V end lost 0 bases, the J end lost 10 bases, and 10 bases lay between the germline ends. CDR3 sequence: CASSQDGWTEQFF. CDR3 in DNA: TGTGCCAGCAGCCAAGATGGTTGGACGGAGCAGTTCTTC.

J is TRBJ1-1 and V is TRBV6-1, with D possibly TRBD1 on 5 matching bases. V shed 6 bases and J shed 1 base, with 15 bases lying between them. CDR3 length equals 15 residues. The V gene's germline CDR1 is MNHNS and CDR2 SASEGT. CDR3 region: CASRPRTQANTEAFF. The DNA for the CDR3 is TGTGCCAGCAGACCCCGGACACAAGCGAACACTGAAGCTTTCTTT.

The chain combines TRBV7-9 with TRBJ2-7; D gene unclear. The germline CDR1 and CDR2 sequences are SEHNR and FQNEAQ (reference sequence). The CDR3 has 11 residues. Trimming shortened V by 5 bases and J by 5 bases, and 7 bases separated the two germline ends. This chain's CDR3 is CASSEGDEQYF. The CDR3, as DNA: TGTGCCAGCAGCGAAGGAGACGAGCAGTACTTC.

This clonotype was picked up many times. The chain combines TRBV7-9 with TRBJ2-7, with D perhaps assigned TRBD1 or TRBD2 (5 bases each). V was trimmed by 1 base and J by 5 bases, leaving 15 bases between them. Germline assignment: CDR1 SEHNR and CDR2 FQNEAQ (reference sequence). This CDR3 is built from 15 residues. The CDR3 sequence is CASSLGGEVVHEQYF. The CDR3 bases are TGTGCCAGCAGCTTAGGAGGGGAAGTGGTCCACGAGCAGTACTTC. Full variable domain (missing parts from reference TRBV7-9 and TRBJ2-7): DTGVSQNPRHKITKRGQNVTFRCDPISEHNRLYWYRQTLGQGPEFLTYFQNEAQLEKSRLLSDRFSAERPKGSFSTLEIQRTEQGDSAMYLCASSLGGEVVHEQYFGPGTRLTVT.

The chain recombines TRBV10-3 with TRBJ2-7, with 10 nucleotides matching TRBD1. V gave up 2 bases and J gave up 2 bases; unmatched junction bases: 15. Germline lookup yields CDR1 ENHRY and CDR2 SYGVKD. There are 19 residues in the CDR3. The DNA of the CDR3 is TGTGCCATCAGTGAGCTTCCGGGACAGGGGAAGGTCATTACCTACGAGCAGTACTTC. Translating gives CAISELPGQGKVITYEQYF.

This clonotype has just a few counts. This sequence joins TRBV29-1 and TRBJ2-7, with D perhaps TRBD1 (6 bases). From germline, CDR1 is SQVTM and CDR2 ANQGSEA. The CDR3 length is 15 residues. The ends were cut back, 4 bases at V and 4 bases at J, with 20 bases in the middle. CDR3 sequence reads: CSVAAGQGNIYEQYF. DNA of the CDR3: TGCAGCGTTGCCGCGGGCCAGGGGAATATATACGAGCAGTACTTC.

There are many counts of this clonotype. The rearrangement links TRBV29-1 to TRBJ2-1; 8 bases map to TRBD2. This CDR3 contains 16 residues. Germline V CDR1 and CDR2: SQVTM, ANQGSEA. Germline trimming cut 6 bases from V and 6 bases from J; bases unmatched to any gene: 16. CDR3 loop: CSVQNTLGTSGNEQFF. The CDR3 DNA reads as TGCAGCGTCCAAAATACCCTCGGGACTAGTGGCAATGAGCAGTTCTTC.

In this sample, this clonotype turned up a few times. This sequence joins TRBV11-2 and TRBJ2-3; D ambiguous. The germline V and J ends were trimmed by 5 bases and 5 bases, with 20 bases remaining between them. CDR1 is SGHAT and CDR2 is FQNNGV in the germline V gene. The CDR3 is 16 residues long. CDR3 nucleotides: TGTGCCAGCAGCCTCCTACGAAGCGAGATTAGAGATACGCAGTATTTT. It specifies CASSLLRSEIRDTQYF.

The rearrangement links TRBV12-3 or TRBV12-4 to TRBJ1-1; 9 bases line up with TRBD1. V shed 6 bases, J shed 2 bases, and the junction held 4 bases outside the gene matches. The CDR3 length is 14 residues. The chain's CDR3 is CASRVGQGNTEAFF. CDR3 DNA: TGTGCCAGCAGAGTGGGACAGGGCAACACTGAAGCTTTCTTT.

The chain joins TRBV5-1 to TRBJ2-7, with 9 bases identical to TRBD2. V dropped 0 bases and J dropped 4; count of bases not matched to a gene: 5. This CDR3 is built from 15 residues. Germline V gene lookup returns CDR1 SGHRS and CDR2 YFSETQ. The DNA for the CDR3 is TGCGCCAGCAGCTTGGAGACTAGCGGACCTTACGAGCAGTACTTC. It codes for CASSLETSGPYEQYF.

CDR3 in amino acids: CAITRGDTQYF. For the CDR3, the DNA is TGTGCCATTACGAGGGGGGATACGCAGTATTTT. The chain links TRBV11-2 to TRBJ2-3; D possibly corresponds to TRBD1 (6 bases). In germline, CDR1 is SGHAT, CDR2 FQNNGV. The CDR3 is made up of 11 amino acids. Trimming left V 10 bases short and J 6 bases short, with 11 bases between.

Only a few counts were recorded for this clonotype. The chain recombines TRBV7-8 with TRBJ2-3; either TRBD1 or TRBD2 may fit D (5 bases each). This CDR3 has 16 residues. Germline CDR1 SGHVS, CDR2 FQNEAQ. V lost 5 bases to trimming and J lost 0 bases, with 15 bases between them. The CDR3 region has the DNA TGTGCCAGCAGCCCCCTCGGGACCTTAAGCACAGATACGCAGTATTTT. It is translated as CASSPLGTLSTDTQYF.

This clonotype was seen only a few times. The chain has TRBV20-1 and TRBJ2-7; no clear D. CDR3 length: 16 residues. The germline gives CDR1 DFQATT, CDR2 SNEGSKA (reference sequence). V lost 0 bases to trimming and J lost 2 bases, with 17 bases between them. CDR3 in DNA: TGCAGTGCTAGAGATTGGAGTGCCCGGAGTCCCTACGAGCAGTACTTC. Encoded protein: CSARDWSARSPYEQYF.

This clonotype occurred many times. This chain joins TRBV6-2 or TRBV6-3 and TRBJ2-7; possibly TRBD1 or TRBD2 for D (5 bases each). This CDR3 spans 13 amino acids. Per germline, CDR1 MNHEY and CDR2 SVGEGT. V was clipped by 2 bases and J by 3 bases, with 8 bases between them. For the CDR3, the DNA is TGTGCCAGCAGTTACGGGACGAACTACGAGCAGTACTTC. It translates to CASSYGTNYEQYF.

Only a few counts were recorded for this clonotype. The CDR3 protein is CASSQQTGVGDTDTQYF. The CDR3 DNA is TGCGCCAGCAGTCAGCAGACAGGGGTAGGGGACACAGATACGCAGTATTTT. This chain uses TRBV23-1 with TRBJ2-3; the match to TRBD1 covers 8 bases. TRBV23-1 is labeled an ORF, and its function is uncertain. The ends lost 3 bases at V and 2 bases at J; junction bases unmatched: 10. This CDR3 comprises 17 residues.

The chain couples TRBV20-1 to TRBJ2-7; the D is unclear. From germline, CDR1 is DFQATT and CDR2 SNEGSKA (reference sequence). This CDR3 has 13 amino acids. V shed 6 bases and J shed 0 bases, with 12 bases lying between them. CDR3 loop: CSARPSSSYEQYF. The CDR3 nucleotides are TGCAGTGCAAGACCCTCTAGCTCCTACGAGCAGTACTTC.

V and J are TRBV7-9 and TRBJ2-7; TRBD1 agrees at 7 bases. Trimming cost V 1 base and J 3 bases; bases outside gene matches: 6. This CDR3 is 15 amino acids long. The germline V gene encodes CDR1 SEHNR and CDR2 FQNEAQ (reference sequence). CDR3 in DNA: TGTGCCAGCAGCTTAGATTACAGGGGTGGCTACGAGCAGTACTTC. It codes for CASSLDYRGGYEQYF.

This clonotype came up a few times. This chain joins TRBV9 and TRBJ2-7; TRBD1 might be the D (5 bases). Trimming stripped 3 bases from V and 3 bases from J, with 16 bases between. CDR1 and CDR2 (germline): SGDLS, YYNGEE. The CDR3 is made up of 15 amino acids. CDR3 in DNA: TGTGCCAGCAGCGGAGAAGGGGCCCCCCACTACGAGCAGTACTTC. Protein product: CASSGEGAPHYEQYF.

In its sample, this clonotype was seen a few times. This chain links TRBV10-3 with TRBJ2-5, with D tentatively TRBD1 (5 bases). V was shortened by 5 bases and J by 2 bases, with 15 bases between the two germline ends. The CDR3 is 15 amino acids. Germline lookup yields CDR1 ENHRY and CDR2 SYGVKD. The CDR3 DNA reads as TGTGCCATCAGTCTCACCGCAGGGCAGCAAGAGACCCAGTACTTC. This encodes CAISLTAGQQETQYF.

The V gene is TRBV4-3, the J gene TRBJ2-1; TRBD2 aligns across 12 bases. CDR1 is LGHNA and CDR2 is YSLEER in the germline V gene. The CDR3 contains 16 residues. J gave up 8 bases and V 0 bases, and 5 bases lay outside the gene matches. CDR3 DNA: TGCGCCAGCAGCCAAGAACTAGCGGGAGGACAGGATGAGCAGTTCTTC. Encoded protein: CASSQELAGGQDEQFF.

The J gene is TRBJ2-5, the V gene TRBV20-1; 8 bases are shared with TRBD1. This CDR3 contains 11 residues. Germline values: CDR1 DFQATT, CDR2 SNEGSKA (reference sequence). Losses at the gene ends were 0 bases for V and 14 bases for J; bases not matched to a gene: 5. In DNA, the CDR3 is TGCAGTGCTAGAGAGAGGGGACAGGCATACTTC. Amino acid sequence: CSARERGQAYF.

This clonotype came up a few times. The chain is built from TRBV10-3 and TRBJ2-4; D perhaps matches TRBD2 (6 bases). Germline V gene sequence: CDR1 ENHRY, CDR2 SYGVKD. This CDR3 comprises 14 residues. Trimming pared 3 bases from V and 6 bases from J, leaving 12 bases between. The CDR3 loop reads CAISDWGGGNIQYF. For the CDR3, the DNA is TGTGCCATCAGTGACTGGGGAGGAGGAAACATTCAGTACTTC.

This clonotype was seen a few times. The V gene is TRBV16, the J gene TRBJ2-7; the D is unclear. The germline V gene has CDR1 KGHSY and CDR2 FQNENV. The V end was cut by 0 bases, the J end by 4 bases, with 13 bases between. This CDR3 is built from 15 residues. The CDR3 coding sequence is TGTGCCAGCAGCCAATCGGGCAGTTGGTTTTACGAGCAGTACTTC. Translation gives CASSQSGSWFYEQYF.

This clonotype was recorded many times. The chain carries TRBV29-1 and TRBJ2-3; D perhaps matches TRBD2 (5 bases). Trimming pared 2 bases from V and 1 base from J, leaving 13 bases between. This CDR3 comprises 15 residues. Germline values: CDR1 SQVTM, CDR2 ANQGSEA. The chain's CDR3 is CSVEWVGAGTDTQYF. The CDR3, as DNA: TGCAGCGTTGAATGGGTGGGAGCGGGCACAGATACGCAGTATTTT.

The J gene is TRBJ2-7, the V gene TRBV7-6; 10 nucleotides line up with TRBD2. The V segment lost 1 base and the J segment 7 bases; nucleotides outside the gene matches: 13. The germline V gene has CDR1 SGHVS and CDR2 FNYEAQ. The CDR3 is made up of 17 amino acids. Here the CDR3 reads CASSLVAGGSSGGEQYF. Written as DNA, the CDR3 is TGTGCCAGCAGCTTAGTAGCGGGGGGCTCGTCTGGCGGGGAGCAGTACTTC.

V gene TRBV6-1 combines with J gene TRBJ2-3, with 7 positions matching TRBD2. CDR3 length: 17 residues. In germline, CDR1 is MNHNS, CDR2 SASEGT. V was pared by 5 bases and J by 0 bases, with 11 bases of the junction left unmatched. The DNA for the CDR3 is TGTGCCAGCAGTCTGAACCTCTTTAGCGGGAGCACAGATACGCAGTATTTT. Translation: CASSLNLFSGSTDTQYF.

The CDR3 DNA reads TGCGCCAGCAGCCCTTCGACAGGGGTCGAGCAGTACTTC. It yields the protein CASSPSTGVEQYF. The rearrangement joins TRBV10-2 to TRBJ2-7; 8 bases line up with TRBD1. The CDR3 totals 13 residues. Germline V CDR1 and CDR2: WSHSY, SAAADI. V was clipped by 6 bases and J by 6 bases; unmatched bases: 7.

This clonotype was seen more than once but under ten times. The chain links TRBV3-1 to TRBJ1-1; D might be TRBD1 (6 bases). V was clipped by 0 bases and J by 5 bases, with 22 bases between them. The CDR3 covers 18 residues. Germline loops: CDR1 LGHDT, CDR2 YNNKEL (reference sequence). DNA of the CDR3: TGTGCCAGCAGCCAAGATTGGGTAACTACAGGGCCCGGAACTGAAGCTTTCTTT. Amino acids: CASSQDWVTTGPGTEAFF. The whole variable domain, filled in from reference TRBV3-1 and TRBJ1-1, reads DTAVSQTPKYLVTQMGNDKSIKCEQNLGHDTMYWYKQDSKKFLKIMFSYNNKELIINETVPNRFSPKSPDKAHLNLHINSLELGDSAVYFCASSQDWVTTGPGTEAFFGQGTRLTVV.

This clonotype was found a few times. CDR3 DNA: TGCGCCAGCAGCTTGAGAAGTTCCTACGAGCAGTACTTC. Translated, it gives CASSLRSSYEQYF. V and J are TRBV5-1 and TRBJ2-7; D remains ambiguous. The CDR3 sequence is 13 residues long. Deletions cut 1 base from V and 1 base from J, with 6 bases between. Germline values: CDR1 SGHRS, CDR2 YFSETQ.